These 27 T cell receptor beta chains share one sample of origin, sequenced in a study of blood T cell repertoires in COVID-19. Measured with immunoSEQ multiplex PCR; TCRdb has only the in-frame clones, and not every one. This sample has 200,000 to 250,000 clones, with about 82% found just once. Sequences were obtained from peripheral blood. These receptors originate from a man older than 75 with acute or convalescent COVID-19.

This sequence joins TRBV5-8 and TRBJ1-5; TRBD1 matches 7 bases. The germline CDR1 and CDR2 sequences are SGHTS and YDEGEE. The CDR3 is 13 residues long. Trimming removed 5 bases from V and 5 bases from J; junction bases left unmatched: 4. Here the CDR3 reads CASRRDSDQPQHF. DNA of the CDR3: TGTGCCAGCAGACGGGACAGCGATCAGCCCCAGCATTTT.

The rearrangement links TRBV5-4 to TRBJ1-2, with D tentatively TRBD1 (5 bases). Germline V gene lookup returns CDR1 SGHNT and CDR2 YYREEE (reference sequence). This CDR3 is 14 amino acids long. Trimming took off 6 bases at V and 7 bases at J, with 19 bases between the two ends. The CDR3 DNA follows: TGTGCCAGCAACACCGCGGGCGGGGCGTCTGGCTACACCTTC. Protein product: CASNTAGGASGYTF.

CDR3 nucleotides: TGTGCCAGCAGCCTACAGGGCCACGAGCAGTACTTC. Translating gives CASSLQGHEQYF. This rearrangement joins TRBV27 to TRBJ2-7, with D possibly matching TRBD1 (6 bases). V lost 6 bases, J lost 5 bases, and 11 bases lay in between. The length of the CDR3 is 12 residues. Germline V gene data show CDR1 as MNHEY and CDR2 as SMNVEV (reference sequence).

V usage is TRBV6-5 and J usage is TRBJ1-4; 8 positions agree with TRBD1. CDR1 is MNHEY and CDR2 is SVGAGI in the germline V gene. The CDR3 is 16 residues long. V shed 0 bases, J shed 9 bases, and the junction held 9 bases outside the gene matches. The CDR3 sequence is CASSYSSAGGLQKLFF. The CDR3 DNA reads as TGTGCCAGCAGTTACTCTTCGGCAGGGGGCTTGCAAAAACTGTTTTTT.

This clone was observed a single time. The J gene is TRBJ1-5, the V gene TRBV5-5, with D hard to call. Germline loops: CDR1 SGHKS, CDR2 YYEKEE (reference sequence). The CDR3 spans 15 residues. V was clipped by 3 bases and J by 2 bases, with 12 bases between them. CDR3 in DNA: TGTGCCAGCAGCTCGGGTCGAACCGGCAATCAGCCCCAGCATTTT. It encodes CASSSGRTGNQPQHF.

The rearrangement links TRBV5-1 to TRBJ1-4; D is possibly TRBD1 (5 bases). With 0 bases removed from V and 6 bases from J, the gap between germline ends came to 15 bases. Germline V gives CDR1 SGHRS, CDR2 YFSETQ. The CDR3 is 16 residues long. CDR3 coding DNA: TGCGCCAGCAGCTTGGCCGGCAGGGCCGCGGATGAAAAACTGTTTTTT. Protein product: CASSLAGRAADEKLFF. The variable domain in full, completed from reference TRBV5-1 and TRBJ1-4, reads KAGVTQTPRYLIKTRGQQVTLSCSPISGHRSVSWYQQTPGQGLQFLFEYFSETQRNKGNFPGRFSGRQFSNSRSEMNVSTLELGDSALYLCASSLAGRAADEKLFFGSGTQLSVL.

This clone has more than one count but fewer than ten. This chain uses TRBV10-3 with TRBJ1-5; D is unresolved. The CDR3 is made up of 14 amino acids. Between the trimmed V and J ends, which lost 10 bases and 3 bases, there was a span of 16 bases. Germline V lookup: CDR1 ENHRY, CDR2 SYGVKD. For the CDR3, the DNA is TGTGCCACCTCCGGGGTTCCCCCCAATCAGCCCCAGCATTTT. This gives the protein CATSGVPPNQPQHF.

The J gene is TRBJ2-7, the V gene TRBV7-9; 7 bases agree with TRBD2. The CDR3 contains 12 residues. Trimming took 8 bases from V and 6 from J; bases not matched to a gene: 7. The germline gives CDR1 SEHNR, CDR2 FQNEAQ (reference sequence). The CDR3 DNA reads TGTGCCAGCGGGAGGGTGGTACGCGAGCAGTACTTC. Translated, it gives CASGRVVREQYF. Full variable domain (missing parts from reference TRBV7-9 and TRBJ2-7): DTGVSQNPRHKITKRGQNVTFRCDPISEHNRLYWYRQTLGQGPEFLTYFQNEAQLEKSRLLSDRFSAERPKGSFSTLEIQRTEQGDSAMYLCASGRVVREQYFGPGTRLTVT.

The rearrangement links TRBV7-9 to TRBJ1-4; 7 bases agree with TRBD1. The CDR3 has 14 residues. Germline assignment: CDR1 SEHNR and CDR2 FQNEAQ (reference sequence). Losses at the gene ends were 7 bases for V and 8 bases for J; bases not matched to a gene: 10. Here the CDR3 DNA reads TGTGCCAGCACCCAATCGGGAGGGGGCGAAAAACTGTTTTTT. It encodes CASTQSGGGEKLFF.

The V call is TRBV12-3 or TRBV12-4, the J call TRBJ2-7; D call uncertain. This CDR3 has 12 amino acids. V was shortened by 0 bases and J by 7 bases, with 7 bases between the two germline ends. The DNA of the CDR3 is TGTGCCAGCAGTTTAGCGTCCGTGGAGCAGTACTTC. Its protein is CASSLASVEQYF.

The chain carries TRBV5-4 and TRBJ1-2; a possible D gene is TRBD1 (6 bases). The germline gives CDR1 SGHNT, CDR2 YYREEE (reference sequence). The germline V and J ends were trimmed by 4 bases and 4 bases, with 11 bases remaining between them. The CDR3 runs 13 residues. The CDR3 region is CASSPGQGYGYTF. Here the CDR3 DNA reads TGTGCCAGCAGCCCGGGACAAGGCTATGGCTACACCTTC.

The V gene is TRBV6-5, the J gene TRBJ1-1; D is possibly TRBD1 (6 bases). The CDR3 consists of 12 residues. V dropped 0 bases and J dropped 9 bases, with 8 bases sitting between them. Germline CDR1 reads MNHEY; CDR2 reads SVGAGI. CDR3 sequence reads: CASSYSTGKAFF. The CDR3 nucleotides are TGTGCCAGCAGTTACTCGACAGGTAAAGCTTTCTTT.

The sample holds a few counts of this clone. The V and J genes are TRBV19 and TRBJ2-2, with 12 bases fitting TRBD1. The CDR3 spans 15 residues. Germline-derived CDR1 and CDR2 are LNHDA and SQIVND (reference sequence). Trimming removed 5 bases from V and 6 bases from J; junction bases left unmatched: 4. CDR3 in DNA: TGTGCCAGTAGTCCGGGGGACAGGGGGCCCGGGGAGCTGTTTTTT. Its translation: CASSPGDRGPGELFF. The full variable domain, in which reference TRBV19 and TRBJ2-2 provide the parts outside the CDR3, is DGGITQSPKYLFRKEGQNVTLSCEQNLNHDAMYWYRQDPGQGLRLIYYSQIVNDFQKGDIAEGYSVSREKKESFPLTVTSAQKNPTAFYLCASSPGDRGPGELFFGEGSRLTVL.

The CDR3 reads CASSVQASPLHF. In DNA, the CDR3 is TGTGCCAGCAGTGTGCAGGCCTCACCCCTCCACTTT. The V call is TRBV28, the J call TRBJ1-6; D is undetermined. Germline CDR1 MDHEN, CDR2 SYDVKM. There are 12 residues in the CDR3. V was cut by 5 bases and J by 10 bases, with 9 bases left in between.

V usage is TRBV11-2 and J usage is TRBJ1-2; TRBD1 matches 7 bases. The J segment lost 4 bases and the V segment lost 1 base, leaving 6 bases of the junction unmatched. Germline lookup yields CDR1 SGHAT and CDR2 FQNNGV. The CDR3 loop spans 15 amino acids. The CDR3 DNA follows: TGTGCCAGCAGCTTAGGGGCAGGGGGGTCCTATGGCTACACCTTC. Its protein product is CASSLGAGGSYGYTF.

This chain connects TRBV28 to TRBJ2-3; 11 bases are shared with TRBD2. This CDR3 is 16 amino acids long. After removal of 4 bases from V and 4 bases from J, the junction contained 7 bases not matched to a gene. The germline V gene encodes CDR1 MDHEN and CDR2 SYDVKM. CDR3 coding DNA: TGTGCCAGCAGTTCCGTGGCTAGCGGGGGGTCAGATACGCAGTATTTT. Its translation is CASSSVASGGSDTQYF.

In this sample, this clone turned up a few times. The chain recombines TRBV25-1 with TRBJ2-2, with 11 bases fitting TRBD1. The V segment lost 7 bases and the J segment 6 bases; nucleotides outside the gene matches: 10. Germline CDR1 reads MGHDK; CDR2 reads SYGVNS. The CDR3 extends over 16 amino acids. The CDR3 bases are TGTGCCAGCAAGAGCCGGGGGACAGGGGGGTCCGGGGAGCTGTTTTTT. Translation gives CASKSRGTGGSGELFF.

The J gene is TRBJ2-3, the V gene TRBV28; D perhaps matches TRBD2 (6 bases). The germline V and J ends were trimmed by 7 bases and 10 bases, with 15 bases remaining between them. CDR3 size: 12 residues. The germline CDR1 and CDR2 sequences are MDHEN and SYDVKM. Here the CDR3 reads CASTGGNGAQYF. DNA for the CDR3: TGTGCCAGCACCGGAGGGAATGGCGCGCAGTATTTT.

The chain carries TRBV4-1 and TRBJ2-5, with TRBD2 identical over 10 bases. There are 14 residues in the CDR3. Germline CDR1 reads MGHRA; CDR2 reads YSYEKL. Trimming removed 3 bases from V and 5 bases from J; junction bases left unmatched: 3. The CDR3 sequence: CASSQGLASETQYF. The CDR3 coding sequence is TGCGCCAGCAGCCAGGGACTAGCGTCTGAGACCCAGTACTTC.

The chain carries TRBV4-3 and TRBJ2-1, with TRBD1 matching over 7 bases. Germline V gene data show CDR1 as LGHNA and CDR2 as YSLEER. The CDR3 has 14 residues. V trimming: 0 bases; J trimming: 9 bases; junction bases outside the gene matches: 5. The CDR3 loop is CASSQEPSGGEQFF. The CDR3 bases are TGCGCCAGCAGCCAAGAACCCTCAGGGGGTGAGCAGTTCTTC.

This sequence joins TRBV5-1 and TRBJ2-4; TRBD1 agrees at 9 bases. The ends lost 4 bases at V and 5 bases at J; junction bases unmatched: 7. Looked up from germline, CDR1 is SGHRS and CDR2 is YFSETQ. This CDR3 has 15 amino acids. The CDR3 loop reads CASSQGQGNQNIQYF. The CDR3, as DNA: TGCGCCAGCAGCCAGGGACAGGGAAACCAAAACATTCAGTACTTC.

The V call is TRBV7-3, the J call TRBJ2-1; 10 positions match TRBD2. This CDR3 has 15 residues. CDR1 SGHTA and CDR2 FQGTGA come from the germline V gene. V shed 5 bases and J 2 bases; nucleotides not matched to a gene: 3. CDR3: CASSLGTSAYNEQFF. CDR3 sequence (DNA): TGTGCCAGCAGCCTTGGGACTAGCGCCTACAATGAGCAGTTCTTC.

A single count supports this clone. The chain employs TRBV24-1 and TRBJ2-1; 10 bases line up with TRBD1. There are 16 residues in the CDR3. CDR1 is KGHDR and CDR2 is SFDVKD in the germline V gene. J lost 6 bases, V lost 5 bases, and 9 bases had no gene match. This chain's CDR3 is CATSGWDRGNPNEQFF. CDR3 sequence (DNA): TGTGCCACCAGTGGTTGGGACAGGGGAAACCCCAATGAGCAGTTCTTC.

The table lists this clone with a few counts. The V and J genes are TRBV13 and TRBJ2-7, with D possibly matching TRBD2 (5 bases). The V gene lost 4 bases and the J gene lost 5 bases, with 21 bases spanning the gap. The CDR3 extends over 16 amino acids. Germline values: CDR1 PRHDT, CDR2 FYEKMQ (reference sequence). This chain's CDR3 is CASSSHIQGPGDEQYF. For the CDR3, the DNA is TGTGCCAGCAGCTCGCACATTCAAGGACCCGGGGACGAGCAGTACTTC.

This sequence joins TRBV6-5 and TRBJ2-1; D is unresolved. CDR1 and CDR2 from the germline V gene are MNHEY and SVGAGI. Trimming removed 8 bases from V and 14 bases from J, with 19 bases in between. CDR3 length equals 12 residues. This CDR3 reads CASGKNRVDEFF. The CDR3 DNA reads TGTGCCAGCGGAAAGAATCGGGTCGACGAGTTCTTC.

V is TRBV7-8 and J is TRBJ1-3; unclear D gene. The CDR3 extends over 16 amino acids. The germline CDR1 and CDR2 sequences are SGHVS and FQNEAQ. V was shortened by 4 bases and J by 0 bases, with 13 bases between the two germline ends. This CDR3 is CASSSNRVSSGNTIYF. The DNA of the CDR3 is TGTGCCAGCAGCTCCAACCGGGTCTCCTCTGGAAACACCATATATTTT.

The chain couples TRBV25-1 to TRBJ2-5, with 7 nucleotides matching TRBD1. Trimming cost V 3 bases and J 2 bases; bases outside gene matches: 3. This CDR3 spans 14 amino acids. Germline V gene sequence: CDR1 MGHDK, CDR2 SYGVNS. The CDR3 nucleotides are TGTGCCAGCAGTGATCCGGGACAGCAAGAGACCCAGTACTTC. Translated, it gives CASSDPGQQETQYF.